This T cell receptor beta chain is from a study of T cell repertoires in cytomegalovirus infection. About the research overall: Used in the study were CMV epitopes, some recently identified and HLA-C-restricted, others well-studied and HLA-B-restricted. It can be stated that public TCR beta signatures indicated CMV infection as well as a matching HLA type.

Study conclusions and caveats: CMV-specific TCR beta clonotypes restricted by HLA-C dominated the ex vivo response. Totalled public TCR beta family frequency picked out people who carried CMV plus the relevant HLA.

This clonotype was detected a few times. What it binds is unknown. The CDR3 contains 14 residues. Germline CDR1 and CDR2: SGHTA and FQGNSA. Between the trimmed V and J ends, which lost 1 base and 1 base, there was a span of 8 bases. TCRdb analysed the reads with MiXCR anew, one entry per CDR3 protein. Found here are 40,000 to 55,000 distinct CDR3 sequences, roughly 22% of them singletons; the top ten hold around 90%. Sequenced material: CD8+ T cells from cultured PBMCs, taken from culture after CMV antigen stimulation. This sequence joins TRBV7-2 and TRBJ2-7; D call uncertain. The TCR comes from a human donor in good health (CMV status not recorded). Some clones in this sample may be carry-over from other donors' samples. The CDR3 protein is CASSLGPSSYEQYF. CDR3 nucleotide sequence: TGTGCCAGCAGCTTAGGACCGAGTTCCTACGAGCAGTACTTC.